Detailed here is one TCR beta chain. Antigen specificity is unknown. The CDR3 spans 15 residues. The record originates from a study of T cell responses to AZD1222 COVID-19 vaccine. About the research overall: Second doses were pooled across both intervals (about 4 or about 12 weeks). Study findings and constraints: After the peak T cell response, and only then, were repertoires sampled. Increased Spike-specific TCR breadth and depth were observed after two AZD1222 doses. Clonal diversity was possibly underestimated, and white British individuals and females predominated among donors.

Profiled with immunoSEQ multiplex PCR; TCRdb holds only in-frame clones, not every one. Found here are around 120,000 clones, around 94% of them singletons; the top ten hold 2% to 2.5%. The source was peripheral blood, collected on day 0 of AZD1222 vaccination. The sequence was obtained from an adult in good health. The V call is TRBV21-1, the J call TRBJ1-5. TRBV21-1 is annotated as a pseudogene. CDR3 region: CASATPSRGNQPQHF. The CDR3 DNA follows: TGTGCCAGTGCCACCCCCTCCCGGGGCAATCAGCCCCAGCATTTT.